Each of the 28 T cell receptor beta chains below was sequenced from the same sample in a study of blood T cell repertoires in COVID-19. The method was immunoSEQ multiplex PCR; TCRdb's version includes in-frame clones alone and lacks a portion of them. The profile covers 20,000 to 30,000 clones, with 85% to 90% appearing a single time and 25% taken by the ten largest. Material: peripheral blood. These receptors came from a human donor with active COVID-19. The donor label of this sample is uncertain.

V is TRBV5-4 and J is TRBJ2-1; a possible D gene is TRBD1 (6 bases). The length of the CDR3 is 15 residues. Trimming cost V 2 bases and J 2 bases, with 11 bases left between them. Germline CDR1 is SGHNT and CDR2 is YYREEE (reference sequence). This CDR3 reads CASSLGGNAYNEQFF. The CDR3 nucleotides are TGTGCCAGCAGCTTAGGGGGAAACGCCTACAATGAGCAGTTCTTC. Filled out from reference TRBV5-4 and TRBJ2-1, the complete variable domain reads ETGVTQSPTHLIKTRGQQVTLRCSSQSGHNTVSWYQQALGQGPQFIFQYYREEENGRGNFPPRFSGLQFPNYSSELNVNALELDDSALYLCASSLGGNAYNEQFFGPGTRLTVL.

This rearrangement joins TRBV19 to TRBJ2-3, with 14 bases matching TRBD2. V was pared by 6 bases and J by 10 bases, with 9 bases of the junction left unmatched. CDR1 LNHDA and CDR2 SQIVND come from the germline V gene (reference sequence). The CDR3 spans 15 residues. The chain's CDR3 is CASRTGLAGVGAQYF. CDR3 DNA: TGTGCCAGTAGAACGGGACTAGCGGGAGTCGGTGCGCAGTATTTT.

The rearrangement uses TRBV7-9 and TRBJ1-2; TRBD1 matches 8 bases. Germline V gene lookup returns CDR1 SEHNR and CDR2 FQNEAQ (reference sequence). The CDR3 totals 16 residues. V trimming: 3 bases; J trimming: 8 bases; junction bases outside the gene matches: 14. As DNA, the CDR3 is TGTGCCAGCAGCTTGAGATCTCGACAGGGGATGGGGGGCTACACCTTC. Amino acids: CASSLRSRQGMGGYTF. Based on the CDR3 plus reference TRBV7-9 and TRBJ1-2, the full variable domain is DTGVSQNPRHKITKRGQNVTFRCDPISEHNRLYWYRQTLGQGPEFLTYFQNEAQLEKSRLLSDRFSAERPKGSFSTLEIQRTEQGDSAMYLCASSLRSRQGMGGYTFGSGTRLTVV.

This clone was observed once. The gene calls are TRBV16 and TRBJ1-5, with 9 bases identical to TRBD1. V gave up 2 bases and J gave up 2 bases; unmatched junction bases: 7. The germline V gene encodes CDR1 KGHSY and CDR2 FQNENV. The CDR3 totals 17 residues. CDR3 nucleotides: TGTGCCAGCAGCCAAATAACAGGGGGCGGAGGCAATCAGCCCCAGCATTTT. Its protein product is CASSQITGGGGNQPQHF.

The chain carries TRBV6-5 and TRBJ2-7; D gene ambiguous. The CDR3 is made up of 13 amino acids. Trimming stripped 2 bases from V and 4 bases from J, with 9 bases between. Germline CDR1 and CDR2: MNHEY and SVGAGI. The CDR3 nucleotides read TGTGCCAGCAGTTACGGAGCGTGGTACGAGCAGTACTTC. Encoded protein: CASSYGAWYEQYF.

The rearrangement joins TRBV5-1 to TRBJ2-3; D call uncertain. Germline assignment: CDR1 SGHRS and CDR2 YFSETQ. The CDR3 is 13 amino acids. V shed 4 bases and J shed 4 bases, with 10 bases lying between them. The CDR3 nucleotides read TGCGCCAGCAGCACTGCTAGACCAGATACGCAGTATTTT. This sequence encodes CASSTARPDTQYF.

The chain is built from TRBV2 and TRBJ1-4; D unclear. The CDR3 runs 14 residues. Per germline, CDR1 SNHLY and CDR2 FYNNEI. The V gene lost 7 bases and the J gene lost 5 bases, with 14 bases spanning the gap. The CDR3 region has the DNA TGTGCCAGCAATCGGGATACCGGAAATGAAAAACTGTTTTTT. Its protein product is CASNRDTGNEKLFF.

This sequence joins TRBV3-1 (or the pseudogene TRBV3-2) and TRBJ2-1; 8 nucleotides line up with TRBD2. The ends lost 4 bases at V and 8 bases at J; junction bases unmatched: 4. The CDR3 is 13 amino acids. CDR1 is LGHDT, CDR2 YNNKEL, per germline (reference sequence). CDR3 amino acids: CASSLLTSDEQFF. The CDR3, as DNA: TGTGCCAGCAGCCTCTTGACTAGCGATGAGCAGTTCTTC.

This sequence joins TRBV25-1 and TRBJ2-3; 12 nucleotides align to TRBD2. CDR1 is MGHDK, CDR2 SYGVNS, per germline. This CDR3 contains 16 residues. Germline trimming cut 4 bases from V and 2 bases from J; bases unmatched to any gene: 4. CDR3 protein: CASSGTSGTFTDTQYF. Here the CDR3 DNA reads TGTGCCAGCAGTGGGACTAGCGGGACCTTCACAGATACGCAGTATTTT.

Only one count was recorded for this clone. The genes are TRBV19 and TRBJ1-1; a possible D gene is TRBD1 (5 bases). Trimming took 6 bases from V and 4 from J, leaving 12 bases between them. Germline CDR1 reads LNHDA; CDR2 reads SQIVND (reference sequence). The CDR3 has 13 residues. The CDR3 DNA is TGTGCCAGTAGCTCGGGCAGGGTCACTGAAGCTTTCTTT. Protein sequence: CASSSGRVTEAFF.

The chain is built from TRBV2 and TRBJ2-1, with TRBD2 matching 12 bases. This CDR3 spans 15 amino acids. The V segment lost 5 bases and the J segment 3 bases; nucleotides outside the gene matches: 2. Looked up from germline, CDR1 is SNHLY and CDR2 is FYNNEI. The CDR3 nucleotides are TGTGCCAGCAGTCGGACTAGCGGGATCTACAATGAGCAGTTCTTC. Translated, it gives CASSRTSGIYNEQFF.

The rearrangement links TRBV4-2 to TRBJ1-5; 9 bases map to TRBD1. J lost 6 bases, V lost 0 bases, and 6 bases had no gene match. CDR3 length equals 16 residues. The V gene's germline CDR1 is LGHNA and CDR2 YNFKEQ. CDR3 in DNA: TGTGCCAGCAGCCAAGAAGGTGGACAGGGGTTTCAGCCCCAGCATTTT. It is translated as CASSQEGGQGFQPQHF.

The sample holds a few counts of this clone. The V gene is TRBV7-9, the J gene TRBJ1-2, with unresolved D. V was clipped by 5 bases and J by 5 bases, with 12 bases between them. The length of the CDR3 is 13 residues. Germline CDR1 reads SEHNR; CDR2 reads FQNEAQ (reference sequence). The CDR3 nucleotides read TGTGCCAGCAGCACATGGCCACAGTATGGCTACACCTTC. Translating it yields CASSTWPQYGYTF. Based on the CDR3 plus reference TRBV7-9 and TRBJ1-2, the full variable domain is DTGVSQNPRHKITKRGQNVTFRCDPISEHNRLYWYRQTLGQGPEFLTYFQNEAQLEKSRLLSDRFSAERPKGSFSTLEIQRTEQGDSAMYLCASSTWPQYGYTFGSGTRLTVV.

The rearrangement uses TRBV19 and TRBJ2-5, with TRBD1 matching 11 bases. CDR3 length equals 14 residues. The trim removed 4 bases at V and 3 bases at J, leaving 1 base unmatched. CDR1 is LNHDA and CDR2 is SQIVND in the germline V gene (reference sequence). The CDR3 nucleotides read TGTGCCAGTAGTAGGGGACAGGGGGAAGAGACCCAGTACTTC. It specifies CASSRGQGEETQYF.

V gene TRBV7-3 combines with J gene TRBJ1-2; 7 bases fit TRBD1. The J segment lost 8 bases and the V segment lost 2 bases, leaving 5 bases of the junction unmatched. CDR1 is SGHTA and CDR2 is FQGTGA in the germline V gene. The CDR3 has 13 amino acids. CDR3 residues: CASSLGTDRGYTF. CDR3 in DNA: TGTGCCAGCAGCTTAGGGACAGATCGGGGCTACACCTTC.

This clone was observed a single time. This chain joins TRBV19 and TRBJ1-5, with D maybe TRBD1 (5 bases). Germline V gene data show CDR1 as LNHDA and CDR2 as SQIVND (reference sequence). V was clipped by 3 bases and J by 5 bases, with 14 bases between them. This CDR3 contains 15 residues. CDR3 region: CASSIAGDSYQPQHF. The CDR3 nucleotides are TGTGCCAGTAGTATTGCTGGGGACTCCTATCAGCCCCAGCATTTT.

The chain is built from TRBV5-1 and TRBJ1-1; D unresolved. Trimming pared 4 bases from V and 0 bases from J, leaving 13 bases between. This CDR3 has 15 amino acids. Per germline, CDR1 SGHRS and CDR2 YFSETQ. CDR3 sequence reads: CASSPGSAMNTEAFF. DNA of the CDR3: TGCGCCAGCAGCCCTGGTTCAGCGATGAACACTGAAGCTTTCTTT.

The chain combines TRBV7-8 with TRBJ2-5; 7 bases align to TRBD2. Germline CDR1 is SGHVS and CDR2 is FQNEAQ. J gave up 1 base and V 6 bases, and 8 bases lay outside the gene matches. The CDR3 covers 15 residues. The CDR3 nucleotides read TGTGCCAGCAGGAAGGGGAGGGAGGCCCAAGAGACCCAGTACTTC. It is translated as CASRKGREAQETQYF.

The chain combines TRBV5-5 with TRBJ2-7, with 12 nucleotides matching TRBD2. The germline gives CDR1 SGHKS, CDR2 YYEKEE (reference sequence). The V and J ends lost 3 bases and 4 bases, in that order; junction bases with no gene match: 8. The CDR3 loop spans 16 amino acids. The chain's CDR3 is CASSSQASGGVYEQYF. CDR3 sequence (DNA): TGTGCCAGCAGCTCTCAGGCTAGCGGGGGGGTGTACGAGCAGTACTTC. Complete variable domain (other parts from reference TRBV5-5 and TRBJ2-7): DAGVTQSPTHLIKTRGQQVTLRCSPISGHKSVSWYQQVLGQGPQFIFQYYEKEERGRGNFPDRFSARQFPNYSSELNVNALLLGDSALYLCASSSQASGGVYEQYFGPGTRLTVT.

The J gene is TRBJ2-5, the V gene TRBV9; 15 bases agree with TRBD2. Losses at the gene ends were 3 bases for V and 1 base for J; bases not matched to a gene: 4. The V gene's germline CDR1 is SGDLS and CDR2 YYNGEE. This CDR3 comprises 17 residues. Here the CDR3 DNA reads TGTGCCAGCAGCGCTGGGACTAGCGGGGGGTCCCAAGAGACCCAGTACTTC. Translated, it gives CASSAGTSGGSQETQYF.

The chain has TRBV24-1 and TRBJ2-6; TRBD1 might be the D (5 bases). This CDR3 has 18 residues. Trimming removed 9 bases from V and 0 bases from J, with 20 bases in between. Germline CDR1 reads KGHDR; CDR2 reads SFDVKD. The CDR3 bases are TGTGCCACCTCCGCCGCAGGGTGGGGATACTCTGGGGCCAACGTCCTGACTTTC. It translates to CATSAAGWGYSGANVLTF.

The table lists this clone with a few counts. The chain recombines TRBV4-3 with TRBJ2-7, with 8 nucleotides matching TRBD1. The CDR3 has 13 amino acids. The J segment lost 7 bases and the V segment lost 3 bases, leaving 5 bases of the junction unmatched. Germline CDR1 reads LGHNA; CDR2 reads YSLEER. The DNA for the CDR3 is TGCGCCAGCAGCCAGGGCAGGGGGCGGGAGCAGTACTTC. Translated, it gives CASSQGRGREQYF.

The rearrangement uses TRBV11-2 and TRBJ2-5, with TRBD2 matching over 10 bases. This CDR3 is 17 amino acids long. Germline V gene sequence: CDR1 SGHAT, CDR2 FQNNGV. Trimming at V came to 1 base and at J to 2 bases, leaving 7 bases not matched to a gene. CDR3 in amino acids: CASSLVGLAVRQETQYF. The CDR3 DNA sequence: TGTGCCAGCAGCTTAGTCGGACTAGCGGTCCGACAAGAGACCCAGTACTTC.

The V call is TRBV10-3, the J call TRBJ1-4; TRBD1 is a possible D gene (6 bases). The V end was cut by 6 bases, the J end by 6 bases, with 11 bases between. Germline CDR1 ENHRY, CDR2 SYGVKD. The CDR3 contains 13 residues. The CDR3 is CAISSDSYEKLFF. CDR3 coding DNA: TGTGCCATCAGCTCGGACAGCTATGAAAAACTGTTTTTT.

V is TRBV27 and J is TRBJ2-7; a weak D match, TRBD1 (6 bases). The CDR3 extends over 16 amino acids. Per the germline V gene, CDR1 is MNHEY and CDR2 is SMNVEV (reference sequence). Trimming left V 4 bases short and J 4 bases short, with 20 bases between. DNA of the CDR3: TGTGCCAGCAGTTACCCGGGACATCCCCATTCTTACGAGCAGTACTTC. Amino acids: CASSYPGHPHSYEQYF.

The chain links TRBV4-3 to TRBJ2-3; 9 bases are a match to TRBD2. This CDR3 region has 17 residues. The germline V gene has CDR1 LGHNA and CDR2 YSLEER. Germline trimming cut 0 bases from V and 2 bases from J; bases unmatched to any gene: 6. CDR3 coding DNA: TGCGCCAGCAGCCAAGAGGGATTAGCGGGAGACACAGATACGCAGTATTTT. Residues: CASSQEGLAGDTDTQYF.

The chain carries TRBV5-1 and TRBJ2-7; 12 nucleotides agree with TRBD2. This CDR3 comprises 16 residues. CDR1 is SGHRS and CDR2 is YFSETQ in the germline V gene. The J segment lost 3 bases and the V segment lost 0 bases, leaving 4 bases of the junction unmatched. Written as DNA, the CDR3 is TGCGCCAGCAGCTTGGAAGGGACTAGCGGGTACTACGAGCAGTACTTC. Amino acids: CASSLEGTSGYYEQYF.

The chain couples TRBV30 to TRBJ1-1, with TRBD1 matching over 9 bases. After removal of 3 bases from V and 1 base from J, the junction contained 3 bases not matched to a gene. Germline assignment: CDR1 GTSNPN and CDR2 SVGIG (reference sequence). The CDR3 has 14 amino acids. CDR3 in amino acids: CAWRRTGANTEAFF. CDR3 sequence (DNA): TGTGCCTGGAGAAGGACAGGGGCGAACACTGAAGCTTTCTTT.